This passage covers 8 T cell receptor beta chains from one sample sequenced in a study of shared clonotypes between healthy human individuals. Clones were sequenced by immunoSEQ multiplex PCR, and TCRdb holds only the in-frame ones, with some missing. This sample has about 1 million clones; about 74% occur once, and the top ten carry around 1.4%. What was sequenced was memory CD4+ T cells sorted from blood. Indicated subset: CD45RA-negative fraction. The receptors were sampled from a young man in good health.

The CDR3 DNA reads TGCGCCAGCAGCCCCTCTATCCAGGACACTGAAGCTTTCTTT. It codes for CASSPSIQDTEAFF. The chain carries TRBV5-1 and TRBJ1-1; the D is unclear. The CDR3 length is 14 residues. Germline V gene lookup returns CDR1 SGHRS and CDR2 YFSETQ. V lost 4 bases and J 3 bases, leaving 13 bases between the germline ends.

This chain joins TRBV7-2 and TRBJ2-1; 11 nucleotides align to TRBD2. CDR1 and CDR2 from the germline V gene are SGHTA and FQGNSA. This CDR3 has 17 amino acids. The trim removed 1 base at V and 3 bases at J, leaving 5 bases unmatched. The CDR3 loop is CASSLEILAGDYNEQFF. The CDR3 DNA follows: TGTGCCAGCAGCTTAGAAATACTAGCGGGAGACTACAATGAGCAGTTCTTC. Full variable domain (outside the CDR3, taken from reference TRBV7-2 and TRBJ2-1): GAGVSQSPSNKVTEKGKDVELRCDPISGHTALYWYRQSLGQGLEFLIYFQGNSAPDKSGLPSDRFSAERTGGSVSTLTIQRTQQEDSAVYLCASSLEILAGDYNEQFFGPGTRLTVL.

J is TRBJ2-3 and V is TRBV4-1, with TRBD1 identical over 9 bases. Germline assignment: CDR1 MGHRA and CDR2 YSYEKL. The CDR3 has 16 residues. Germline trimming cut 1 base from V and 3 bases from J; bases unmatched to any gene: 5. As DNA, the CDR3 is TGCGCCAGCAGCCAAGTCCAGACAGGGGGTACAGATACGCAGTATTTT. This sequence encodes CASSQVQTGGTDTQYF.

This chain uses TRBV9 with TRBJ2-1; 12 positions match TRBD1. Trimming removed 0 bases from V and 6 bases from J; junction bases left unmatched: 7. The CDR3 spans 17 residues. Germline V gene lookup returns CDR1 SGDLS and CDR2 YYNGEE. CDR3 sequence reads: CASSVAPGGQGANEQFF. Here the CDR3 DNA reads TGTGCCAGCAGCGTAGCCCCTGGGGGACAGGGGGCCAATGAGCAGTTCTTC.

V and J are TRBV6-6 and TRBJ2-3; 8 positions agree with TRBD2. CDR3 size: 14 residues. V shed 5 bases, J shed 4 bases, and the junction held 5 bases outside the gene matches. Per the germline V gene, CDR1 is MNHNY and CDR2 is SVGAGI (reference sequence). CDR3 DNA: TGTGCCAGCAGTCCCGGACTAGCAGCAGATACGCAGTATTTT. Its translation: CASSPGLAADTQYF.

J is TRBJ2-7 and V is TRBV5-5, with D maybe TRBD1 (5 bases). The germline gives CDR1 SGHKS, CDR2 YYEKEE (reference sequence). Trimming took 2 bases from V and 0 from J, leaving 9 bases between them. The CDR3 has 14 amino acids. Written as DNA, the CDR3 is TGTGCCAGCAGCTTAACAGGAACCTCCTACGAGCAGTACTTC. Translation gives CASSLTGTSYEQYF.

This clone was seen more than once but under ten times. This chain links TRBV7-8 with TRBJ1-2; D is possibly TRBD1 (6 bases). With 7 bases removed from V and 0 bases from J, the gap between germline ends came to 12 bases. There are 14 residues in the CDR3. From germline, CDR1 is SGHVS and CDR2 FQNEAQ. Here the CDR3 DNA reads TGTGCCAGCACCGCGGGGGCGACTAACTATGGCTACACCTTC. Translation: CASTAGATNYGYTF.

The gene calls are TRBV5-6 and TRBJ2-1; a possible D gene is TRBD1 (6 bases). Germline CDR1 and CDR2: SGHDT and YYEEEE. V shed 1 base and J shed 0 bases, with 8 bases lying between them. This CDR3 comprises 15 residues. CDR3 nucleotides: TGTGCCAGCAGCTTGCTAGGGGGCTCCTACAATGAGCAGTTCTTC. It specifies CASSLLGGSYNEQFF.